These T cell receptor beta chains were read from a single sample in a study of cytomegalovirus exposure and HLA in healthy donors. The protocol was immunoSEQ multiplex PCR, while the TCRdb copy is restricted to in-frame clones and leaves out a portion. The table lists roughly 150,000 clones, about 64% of them singletons. The source material was PBMCs. The receptors were gathered from a woman under 40 in good health and CMV-seropositive. CDR3s include the opening cysteine and the closing phenylalanine or tryptophan.

v_gene	j_gene	CDR3aa
TRBV7-8	TRBJ1-1	CASSLRDRWGNTEAFF
TRBV6-5	TRBJ1-2	CASSYGQGRDYTF
TRBV5-1	TRBJ1-4	CASSSRGRRDEKLFF
TRBV27	TRBJ2-2	CASSSFVSHFTGELFF
TRBV4-1	TRBJ1-5	CASSPSTHNQPQHF
TRBV7-9	TRBJ2-4	CASSLARFGGIQYF
TRBV5-1	TRBJ2-4	CASATTTTTLAKNIQYF
TRBV9	TRBJ2-3	CASSPRGSSTDTQYF
TRBV2	TRBJ2-7	CASRSDSYEQYF
TRBV30	TRBJ2-3	CAFGTSGTADTQYF
TRBV7-7	TRBJ2-1	CASSVGGSSYNEQFF
TRBV7-6	TRBJ2-1	CASSFGRYQGEGMEFF
TRBV19	TRBJ1-5	CASSMEGGDQPQHF
TRBV6-6	TRBJ2-3	CASGAGTRTDTQYF
TRBV5-1	TRBJ2-3	CASSPGLAVGADTQYF
TRBV2	TRBJ1-1	CATPGQNTEAFF
TRBV18	TRBJ1-3	CASSPEDYYSGNTIYF
TRBV5-1	TRBJ2-3	CASMLRWQGYPDTQYF
TRBV5-4	TRBJ1-2	CASSRPGGGSTNYGYTF
TRBV6-6	TRBJ1-5	CASRYTEGGRQPQHF
TRBV5-1	TRBJ1-1	CASSLVGTGGAGNTEAFF
TRBV27	.	CASARGYEQYF
TRBV6-5	TRBJ2-1	CASSYGAGGPYEQFF
TRBV29-1	TRBJ1-4	CSAVQGNEKLFF
TRBV19	TRBJ2-1	CASSISGVANEQFF
TRBV30	TRBJ2-2	CAWRPGGTGELFF
TRBV7-7	TRBJ1-1	CASRPFLSGSVEAFF
TRBV6-6	TRBJ1-5	CASRWTGEVQPQHF
TRBV4-1	TRBJ2-7	CASSHTGKPYEQYF
TRBV7-9	TRBJ1-2	CASSPGQVGSGYTF
TRBV29-1	.	CSALGGKTDEQYF
TRBV7-9	TRBJ2-7	CASSFGDRGQYF
TRBV6-6	TRBJ1-5	CASRRVQGLRQPQHF
TRBV7-6	TRBJ1-4	CASSSPSGGRGEKLFF
TRBV2	TRBJ2-1	CASNLARVEQFF
TRBV5-1	TRBJ2-5	CASSLAQVEETQYF
TRBV4-1	.	CASSQDLAGGPPDEQYF
TRBV6-1	TRBJ1-5	CASSRDNHQPQHF
TRBV28	TRBJ1-5	CASSIPPGQGGDQPQHF
TRBV6-5	TRBJ1-5	CASSLQGINQPQHF
TRBV6-5	TRBJ2-7	CASGQKMGHEQYF
TRBV11-1	TRBJ2-2	CASSSLAGLNTGELFF